The present entry profiles one T cell receptor beta chain with its context. Its antigen is unidentified. Germline values: CDR1 MRHNA, CDR2 SNTAGT. Unmatched junction bases numbered 2, after V lost 3 bases and J lost 1 base. This CDR3 has 14 residues. Some clones are missing from TCRdb's copy, which holds only in-frame ones; the method was immunoSEQ multiplex PCR. This sample has more than 110,000 clones; 80% occur once, and the top ten carry 7.6%. The sample is drawn from a study of cytotoxic CD8 clonotypes in ibrutinib-treated CLL. About the study: Per sample, productive templates averaged around 260,000 and productive rearrangements averaged approximately 100,000.

Overall study findings and caveats: Clonality at baseline surpassed age-matched healthy donors and tracked circulating CD8+ T-cell counts.

The sequences come from PBMCs, collected after 36 months of ibrutinib treatment. The clonotype comes from a human donor with chronic lymphocytic leukemia. The chain carries TRBV6-4 and TRBJ1-1, with TRBD1 matching 7 bases. This CDR3 reads CASSEGGPNTEAFF. As DNA, the CDR3 is TGTGCCAGCAGTGAAGGGGGCCCGAACACTGAAGCTTTCTTT.